The 2 T cell receptor beta chains given below trace back to one sample, sequenced in a study of CD8 T cells in ankylosing spondylitis. TCRdb re-called the 5' RACE reads through MiXCR, storing one row per CDR3 protein. In the table there are roughly 8,100 distinct CDR3 sequences, under 8.5% of which are singletons. Sequences were obtained from blood, either unsorted or a sorted T cell fraction (not recorded which). Every receptor here comes from a male donor with ankylosing spondylitis or in good health (not recorded which).

This clonotype has a handful of counts. This chain links TRBV9 with TRBJ2-1; 9 bases map to TRBD2. The CDR3 spans 16 residues. V lost 3 bases to trimming and J lost 2 bases; unmatched junction nucleotides: 6. Germline CDR1 SGDLS, CDR2 YYNGEE. The CDR3 protein is CASSASREGPYNEQFF. In DNA, the CDR3 is TGTGCCAGCAGCGCCTCGCGGGAGGGCCCCTACAATGAGCAGTTCTTC.

This clonotype was counted ten times or more. The CDR3 DNA sequence: TGTGCCAGCAGTGATACCAGCGGGAGCAATGAGCAGTTCTTC. It is translated as CASSDTSGSNEQFF. The genes are TRBV9 and TRBJ2-1; the match to TRBD2 covers 8 bases. V lost 5 bases, J lost 6 bases, and 7 bases stayed unmatched. This CDR3 contains 14 residues. Per germline, CDR1 SGDLS and CDR2 YYNGEE.